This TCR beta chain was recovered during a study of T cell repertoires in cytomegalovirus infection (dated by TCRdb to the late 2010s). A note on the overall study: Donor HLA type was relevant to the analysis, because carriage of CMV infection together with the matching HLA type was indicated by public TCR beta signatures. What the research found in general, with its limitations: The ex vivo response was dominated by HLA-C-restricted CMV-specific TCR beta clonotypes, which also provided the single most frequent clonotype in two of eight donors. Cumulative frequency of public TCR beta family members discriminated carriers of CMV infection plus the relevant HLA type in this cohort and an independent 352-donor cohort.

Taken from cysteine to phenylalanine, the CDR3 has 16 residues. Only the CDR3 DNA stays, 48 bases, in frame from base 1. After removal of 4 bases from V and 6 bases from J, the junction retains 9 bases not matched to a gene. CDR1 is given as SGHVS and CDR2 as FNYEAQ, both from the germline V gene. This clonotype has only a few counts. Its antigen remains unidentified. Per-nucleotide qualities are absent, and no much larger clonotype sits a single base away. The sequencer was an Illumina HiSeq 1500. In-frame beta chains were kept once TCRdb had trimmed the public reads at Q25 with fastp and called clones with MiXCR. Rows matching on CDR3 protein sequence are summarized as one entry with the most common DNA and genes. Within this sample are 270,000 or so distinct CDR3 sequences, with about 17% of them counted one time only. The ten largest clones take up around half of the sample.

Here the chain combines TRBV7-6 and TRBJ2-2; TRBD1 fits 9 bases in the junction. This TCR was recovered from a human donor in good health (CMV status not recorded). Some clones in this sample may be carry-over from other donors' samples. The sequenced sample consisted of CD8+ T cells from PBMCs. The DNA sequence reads TGTGCCAGCAGCTCCCGGGACAGGGACTTCCCCGGGGAGCTGTTTTTT. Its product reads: CASSSRDRDFPGELFF.